A selection of T cell receptor beta chains follows, all from one sample in a study of blood T cells in healthy people across ages. TCRdb used MiXCR to reprocess the 5' RACE reads, holding one entry per CDR3 protein. The sample yields 1.5 million to 2 million distinct CDR3 sequences, roughly a third seen once. The sequenced sample consisted of blood. Receptor source: a woman between 25 and 40 years old in good health. The CDR3 runs from the conserved cysteine through the conserved F or W. D genes are given only for firm matches. Only some rows state a clone size, as once, few, many or a class for expanded clones.

clone size,V gene,D gene,J gene,CDR3 protein,CDR3 DNA
NA,TRBV29-1,TRBD1,TRBJ2-7,CSVEGGDSSYEQYF,TGCAGCGTTGAAGGAGGGGACAGCTCCTACGAGCAGTACTTC
many,TRBV29-1,NA,TRBJ2-1,CSVENNEQFF,TGCAGCGTCGAAAACAATGAGCAGTTCTTC
NA,TRBV20-1,TRBD1,TRBJ2-7,CSARVGTGDYEQYF,TGCAGTGCTAGAGTCGGGACAGGAGACTACGAGCAGTACTTC
NA,TRBV20-1,NA,TRBJ2-5,CSAGKGETQYF,TGCAGTGCTGGCAAAGGGGAGACCCAGTACTTC
NA,TRBV12-3/TRBV12-4,NA,TRBJ1-1,CTSSRENTEAFF,TGTACCAGCAGTCGGGAGAACACTGAAGCTTTCTTT
NA,TRBV20-1,TRBD1,TRBJ2-7,CSARATGVPSEQYF,TGCAGTGCTAGAGCAACAGGGGTCCCCTCCGAGCAGTACTTC
NA,TRBV20-1,NA,TRBJ2-7,CSAYRPYEQYF,TGCAGTGCATATCGTCCCTACGAGCAGTACTTC
NA,TRBV29-1,NA,TRBJ1-2,CSVGDNYCGYTF,TGCAGCGTCGGGGACAACTACTGTGGCTACACCTTC
few,TRBV6-5,NA,TRBJ1-2,CASRQTGTSFTGSYTF,TGTGCCAGCAGGCAAACCGGGACATCCTTCACCGGGAGCTACACCTTC
NA,TRBV7-2,NA,TRBJ2-7,CASSSYPDRLSPYEQYF,TGTGCCAGCAGCTCATACCCGGACCGCTTATCCCCCTACGAGCAGTACTTC
once,TRBV27,TRBD1,TRBJ1-4,CASSLQGAANEKRFF,TGTGCCAGCAGTCTCCAGGGGGCGGCCAATGAAAAACGGTTTTTT
few,TRBV4-2,NA,TRBJ2-7,CASSQDRSGPSSYEQYF,TGTGCCAGCAGCCAAGATAGGAGCGGGCCTAGCTCCTACGAGCAGTACTTC
few,TRBV5-1,TRBD1,TRBJ1-1,CASSFRTGMNTEAFF,TGCGCCAGCAGCTTTAGGACAGGGATGAACACTGAAGCTTTCTTT
few,TRBV7-9,TRBD1,TRBJ1-2,CASSLQGAGLNYGYTF,TGTGCCAGCAGCTTACAGGGGGCGGGTTTGAACTATGGCTACACCTTC
NA,TRBV6-2/TRBV6-3,TRBD1,TRBJ2-7,CASSFRGQAYEQYF,TGTGCCAGCAGCTTCCGGGGACAGGCCTACGAGCAGTACTTC
few,TRBV10-2,NA,TRBJ2-7,CASSESRRISYEQYF,TGCGCCAGCAGTGAGTCACGGCGGATCTCCTACGAGCAGTACTTC
NA,TRBV20-1,NA,TRBJ2-7,CSARDRRRSVYEQYF,TGCAGTGCTAGAGATCGGCGAAGATCCGTCTACGAGCAGTACTTC
NA,TRBV6-2/TRBV6-3,NA,TRBJ1-6,CASSYFHLYSPLHF,TGTGCCAGCAGTTACTTCCATCTCTATTCACCCCTCCACTTT
few,TRBV20-1,TRBD2,TRBJ2-1,CSARSGTRNEQFF,TGCAGTGCTAGGTCCGGGACTAGGAATGAGCAGTTCTTC
NA,TRBV20-1,TRBD2,TRBJ2-1,CGAPLAGYSYNEQFF,TGCGGTGCTCCTCTAGCGGGATACTCCTACAATGAGCAGTTCTTC
many,TRBV5-1,NA,TRBJ2-7,CASSLPAYEQYF,TGCGCCAGCAGCTTACCAGCCTACGAGCAGTACTTC
NA,TRBV20-1,NA,TRBJ2-2,CSARAPIGLPGELFF,TGCAGTGCTAGAGCCCCCATCGGCCTGCCCGGGGAGCTGTTTTTT
NA,TRBV15,NA,TRBJ1-5,CATSMGLGQPQHF,TGTGCCACCAGCATGGGGTTGGGTCAGCCCCAGCATTTT
NA,TRBV29-1,TRBD1,TRBJ1-1,CSVEGLTGVGDTEAFF,TGCAGCGTTGAGGGCCTGACAGGGGTGGGGGACACTGAAGCTTTCTTT
NA,TRBV20-1,TRBD2,TRBJ2-1,CSARGLAGARSEQFF,TGCAGTGCTAGAGGACTAGCGGGGGCTAGGAGTGAGCAGTTCTTC
few,TRBV20-1,NA,TRBJ2-3,CSARSAEDTQYF,TGCAGTGCTAGATCAGCGGAAGATACGCAGTATTTT
NA,TRBV5-1,NA,TRBJ1-1,CASSWGTAAFTEAFF,TGCGCCAGCAGCTGGGGGACGGCGGCGTTCACTGAAGCTTTCTTT
NA,TRBV2,TRBD1,TRBJ2-7,CASSEMRTGLAYEQYF,TGTGCCAGCAGTGAAATGAGGACAGGGTTAGCCTACGAGCAGTACTTC